This T cell receptor (beta chain) was sequenced during a study of blood T cell repertoires in COVID-19. The wider study: The United States, Italy and Spain provided the acute and convalescent COVID-19 samples. In each case, the material was cDNA or gDNA derived from T cells, B-cell-depleted T cells, or PBMCs.

The method was immunoSEQ multiplex PCR; TCRdb's version includes in-frame clones alone and lacks a portion of them. The sample lists 40,000 or so clones, 75% to 90% seen once, with roughly 4.5% in the top ten. This clone was seen a single time. There are 17 residues in the CDR3. Germline loops: CDR1 LGHDT, CDR2 YNNKEL (reference sequence). V lost 0 bases and J lost 6, with 18 bases in between. Sequences were obtained from peripheral blood. V and J are TRBV3-1 (or the pseudogene TRBV3-2) and TRBJ2-1; D is perhaps TRBD2 (6 bases). The source of this sequence is a man aged 60 to 69 with acute or convalescent COVID-19. CDR3 protein: CASSQDGRGRAANEQFF. In DNA, the CDR3 is TGTGCCAGCAGCCAAGACGGGAGAGGGCGAGCCGCCAATGAGCAGTTCTTC.